The text below deals with one T cell receptor (beta chain). Method: immunoSEQ multiplex PCR; TCRdb's copy keeps in-frame clones and lacks some. The data contain roughly 100,000 clones, about 82% of them singletons. This CDR3 is 13 amino acids long. CDR1 and CDR2 (germline): LGHDT, YNNKEL (reference sequence). V lost 5 bases and J lost 8, with 13 bases in between. Seattle patients were enrolled while actively infected and followed longitudinally. This sample was included in a study of blood T cell repertoires in COVID-19. Background on the study: Specimens from acute and convalescent COVID-19 originated in the United States, Italy and Spain. T cells, B-cell-depleted T cells, or PBMCs supplied cDNA or gDNA.

The receptor comes from a man aged 80 or over with COVID-19, enrolled during active disease. Sequencing was carried out using peripheral blood. The V call is TRBV3-1 (or the pseudogene TRBV3-2), the J call TRBJ2-1, with D perhaps TRBD2 (5 bases). The DNA of the CDR3 is TGTGCCAGCAGCTTACCTGTGGGAGATGAGCAGTTCTTC. It is translated as CASSLPVGDEQFF.